The present T cell receptor beta chain was sequenced within a study of blood T cells in healthy people across ages. The germline V gene has CDR1 KGHDR and CDR2 SFDVKD. V was clipped by 1 base and J by 5 bases, with 10 bases between them. This CDR3 is built from 14 residues. Donation came from healthy Caucasian individuals in Russia who were aged about 6 to 95. With a J-beta primer mix and a sample-barcoded 5' primer, a second PCR ran about 7 to 12 cycles. TCRdb re-analysed the 5' RACE reads in MiXCR, keeping a single row per CDR3 protein. This sample has more than 800,000 distinct CDR3 sequences, with under 30% found just once.

The sample was blood. The rearrangement joins TRBV24-1 to TRBJ2-5; D is unclear. This clonotype was sampled from an elderly woman in good health. The CDR3 DNA follows: TGTGCCACCAGTGATTTCGGGCCTCGGGAGACCCAGTACTTC. This codes for CATSDFGPRETQYF.